These T cell receptor beta chains were read from a single sample in a study of shared clonotypes between healthy human individuals. Clones were sequenced by immunoSEQ multiplex PCR, and TCRdb holds only the in-frame ones, with some missing. The sample consists of approximately 740,000 clones, over 65% of them appearing once. Sequenced material: memory CD4+ T cells sorted from blood. Receptors were obtained from a woman aged 25 to 45 in good health. The conserved cysteine and the conserved F or W are not part of the CDR3 here. Each record gives: V gene, clone size, J gene, CDR3 length, CDR3 protein. Some rows have no size entry. The others give once, few or many, or a class for an expanded clone.

TRBV28	-	TRBJ1-4	13	ASSSQGAGDEKLF
TRBV6-1	-	TRBJ2-3	13	ASRSPRYTSDTQY
TRBV2	-	TRBJ2-3	9	ASRATDTQY
TRBV11-2	-	TRBJ1-1	13	ASSLGRPMNTEAF
TRBV28	few	TRBJ1-2	14	ASSSVGTATNYGYT
TRBV7-7	once	TRBJ2-1	13	ASSLRLAEYNEQF
TRBV6-6	-	TRBJ2-5	11	ASSATGGGTQY
TRBV19	-	TRBJ2-1	16	ASSIFREVWASYNEQF
TRBV6-1	-	TRBJ2-7	12	ARHSARFSYEQY
TRBV6-5	-	TRBJ1-1	13	ASGLQGIINTEAF
TRBV19	-	TRBJ2-1	17	ASSIISVRRTASYNEQF
TRBV27	-	TRBJ1-1	11	ASSAWANTEAF
TRBV11-2	once	TRBJ2-7	11	ASSLADGYEQY
TRBV7-8	-	TRBJ1-4	12	ASSLARRNEKLF
TRBV28	-	TRBJ2-1	10	ASSSGPREQF
TRBV27	-	TRBJ2-1	14	ASAVAGGTPYNEQF
TRBV4-1	-	TRBJ1-4	15	ASSPLRDSRGGEKLF
TRBV11-2	-	TRBJ1-2	13	ASSFQRTANYGYT
TRBV29-1	once	TRBJ2-1	11	SVEKPGNNEQF
TRBV11-3	-	TRBJ2-5	10	ASSRLSYGQY
TRBV11-2	many	TRBJ2-3	13	ASSLVGGSTDTQY
TRBV2	-	TRBJ2-7	10	ASSESRYEQY
TRBV4-2	few	TRBJ2-2	14	ASSQQQGSNTGELF
TRBV15	-	TRBJ2-5	10	ATGLSEKTQY
TRBV28	-	TRBJ1-2	16	ASSNAEGRAGGPYGYT
TRBV6-5	once	TRBJ2-1	13	ASRADRGIANEQF
TRBV5-4	-	TRBJ1-4	13	ASSLGAGVGEKLF
TRBV28	-	TRBJ2-7	13	ASSLPTSTSYEQY
TRBV6-1	few	TRBJ2-1	8	AGGVDEQF
TRBV11-2	-	TRBJ2-1	15	ASTIVGRRLSYNEQF
TRBV5-1	-	TRBJ2-7	12	ASSLTGQTYEQY
TRBV11-2	-	TRBJ2-1	10	ASSAPYNEQF
TRBV28	-	TRBJ2-5	14	ASSFSQQGLIETQY
TRBV5-1	-	TRBJ2-5	14	ASRGQGLSRQETQY
TRBV19	-	TRBJ1-5	12	ASSKAGGNQPQH
TRBV28	-	TRBJ2-1	14	ASSLWGQGEINEQF
TRBV14	few	TRBJ2-7	12	ASSQQGYVGEQY
TRBV28	-	TRBJ1-5	11	ASRATVRQPQH
TRBV29-1	-	TRBJ2-7	11	SVITSAGGEQY
TRBV28	-	TRBJ2-4	11	ASSSGQGAPFN
TRBV28	-	TRBJ2-1	14	ASRPRAGGIYNEQF
TRBV9	-	TRBJ2-3	14	ASSGRLAGAQDTQY
TRBV19	once	TRBJ2-1	12	ASSKASRYNEQF